A selection of T cell receptor beta chains follows, all from one sample in a study of identical twins. MiXCR, applied by TCRdb to the 5' RACE reads, yields one record per CDR3 protein. The data contain approximately 890,000 distinct CDR3 sequences, roughly 12% of them singletons. Another study also made use of these data, one on yellow fever vaccine responses in identical twins.

Material: PBMCs. All receptors come from a woman aged 18-30 years in good health. The CDR3 runs from the conserved cysteine through the conserved F or W. The order of the fields is D gene, J gene, V gene, clone size, CDR3 DNA, CDR3 protein. The D gene is left open where the match is weak. For some rows the clone size is stated as once, few or many, or as a class when expanded; others skip it.

>TRBD1|TRBJ2-2|TRBV5-1|-
TGCGCCAGCAGCTTTGTCGGGACAGGGATGTCCACCGGGGAGCTGTTTTTT
CASSFVGTGMSTGELFF
>TRBD2|TRBJ2-3|TRBV24-1|-
TGTGCCACGAAACAGAGCGGGAGAGGCCCGGATACGCAGTATTTT
CATKQSGRGPDTQYF
>-|TRBJ1-5|TRBV2|-
TGTGCCAGCAGTGAACTTGCGCCAGTGAGCAATCAGCCCCAGCATTTT
CASSELAPVSNQPQHF
>-|TRBJ2-7|TRBV5-1|many
TGCGCCAGCAGCTTGGCCCGGCTAGCGTACGAGCAGTACTTC
CASSLARLAYEQYF
>TRBD2|TRBJ2-2|TRBV15|-
TGTGCCACCAGCAGAGGGTCGCAGGGAGGGACCGGGGAGCTGTTTTTT
CATSRGSQGGTGELFF
>-|TRBJ1-6|TRBV14|many
TGTGCCAGCAGCCAATCAACAGCTCCAAGTTCACCCCTCCACTTT
CASSQSTAPSSPLHF
>-|TRBJ2-5|TRBV4-1|-
TGCGCCAGCAGCCAAGGGACAGGGCGGGAGACCCAGTGCTTC
CASSQGTGRETQCF
>-|TRBJ2-7|TRBV14|few
TGTGCCAGCAGCCATCGGACTCGGGGTTACGAGCAGTACTTC
CASSHRTRGYEQYF
>-|TRBJ2-2|TRBV5-4|few
TGTGCCAGCAGCTTTGTACCAGGGAAGGGGGAGCTGTTTTTT
CASSFVPGKGELFF
>-|TRBJ1-1|TRBV29-1|many
TGCAGCGTTGGCGGGACACAGAACACTGAAGCTTTCTTT
CSVGGTQNTEAFF
>TRBD2|TRBJ2-2|TRBV4-1|few
TGCGCCAGCAGCCACCTTGGGACTAGCGGATCGGGGGAGCTGTTTTTT
CASSHLGTSGSGELFF
>-|TRBJ2-5|TRBV2|-
TGTGCCAGCAGTGTTGAGGCAGGGAGGGAGACCCAGTACTTC
CASSVEAGRETQYF
>-|TRBJ1-1|TRBV4-1|many
TGCGCCAGCAGCCAAGATCGTGGTGGGACTGAAGCTTTCTTT
CASSQDRGGTEAFF
>-|TRBJ1-1|TRBV3-1|few
TGTGCCAGCAGCCAATGGCAGGACCAGACTGAAGCTTTCTTT
CASSQWQDQTEAFF
>-|TRBJ1-4|TRBV19|-
TGTGCCAGTAGAACCCAGGGTGCAACTAATGAAAAACTGTTTTTT
CASRTQGATNEKLFF
>-|TRBJ2-7|TRBV27|-
TGTGCCAGCAGGACTAAAGACAGGCGAAGCGGCGAGCAGTACTTC
CASRTKDRRSGEQYF
>-|TRBJ1-4|TRBV5-1|-
TGCGCCAGCAGCTTATCGACAGGTTATAATGAAAAACTGTTTTTT
CASSLSTGYNEKLFF
>TRBD1|TRBJ2-3|TRBV28|-
TGTGCCAGCGGAGGGACAGGGGGCACGTTAGATACGCAGTATTTT
CASGGTGGTLDTQYF
>TRBD2|TRBJ2-7|TRBV6-5|-
TGTGCCAGCAGTTACTCGAGTAGCGGGAGGATCGAGCAGTACTTC
CASSYSSSGRIEQYF
>TRBD1|TRBJ1-5|TRBV10-2|many
TGCGCCAGCGGACAGGGGATAAATCAGCCCCAGCATTTT
CASGQGINQPQHF
>TRBD2|TRBJ2-3|TRBV7-6|few
TGTGCCAGCAGCTTGCTGGGACTAGACCTCACAGATACGCAGTATTTT
CASSLLGLDLTDTQYF
>-|TRBJ2-1|TRBV14|many
TGTGCCAGCAGCCTCCTTTGGGGAGGCAGTGAGACCTACAATGAGCAGTTCTTC
CASSLLWGGSETYNEQFF
>-|TRBJ2-1|TRBV20-1|few
TGCAGTGCGAAGACCTCGGGACAAGAGCAGTTCTTC
CSAKTSGQEQFF
>-|TRBJ2-1|TRBV7-7|-
TGTGCCAGCAGCCCCCGGACTGGGAGAGAGCAGTTCTTC
CASSPRTGREQFF
>-|TRBJ2-1|TRBV20-1|few
TGCAGTGCTAGAGATGCGCCCAATGAGCAGTTCTTC
CSARDAPNEQFF
>-|TRBJ1-2|TRBV4-1|many
TGCGCCAGCAGCCAAGTCCCCTTGGGGACCCAAGCTAACTATGGCTACACCTTC
CASSQVPLGTQANYGYTF
>-|TRBJ2-6|TRBV10-3|few
TGTGCCATCAGTGATCAGGGTGGGACTGGGGCCAACGTCCTGACTTTC
CAISDQGGTGANVLTF
>-|TRBJ2-4|TRBV28|many
TGTGCCAGCAGTTTACAGACCAAAAACATTCAGTACTTC
CASSLQTKNIQYF
>-|TRBJ2-3|TRBV10-3|-
TGTGCCATCAGTGAGAGTGGGCTTGTAGATACGCAGTATTTT
CAISESGLVDTQYF
>-|TRBJ1-5|TRBV7-9|-
TGTGCCAGCAGCTTAGCCGGGGCGGCTAATCAGCCCCAGCATTTT
CASSLAGAANQPQHF
>TRBD2|TRBJ2-7|TRBV11-1|few
TGTGCCAGCAGCTTTCCCCCCGGCGGGAGATCCTACGAGCAGTACTTC
CASSFPPGGRSYEQYF
>-|TRBJ2-3|TRBV12-3/TRBV12-4|-
TGTGCCAGCAGTCCGCCGGGCTTTGATACGCAGTATTTT
CASSPPGFDTQYF
>TRBD2|TRBJ2-5|TRBV5-1|few
TGCGCCAGCAGCCGGACTAGCGGAGACCAAGAGACCCAGTACTTC
CASSRTSGDQETQYF
>TRBD1|TRBJ2-5|TRBV7-8|few
TGTGCCAGCAGCTTTGGGGGGGACAGGGGTTACCAAGAGACCCAGTACTTC
CASSFGGDRGYQETQYF
>-|TRBJ1-1|TRBV27|-
TGTGCCAGCACTGAGACCTCAGGGTTGCGGAACACTGAAGCTTTCTTT
CASTETSGLRNTEAFF
>-|TRBJ2-1|TRBV6-1|-
TGTGCCAGCACGCCGGCCTACAATGAGCAGTTCTTC
CASTPAYNEQFF
>-|TRBJ2-3|TRBV9|many
TGTGCCAGCAGCGCAGCCTCTAGCACAGATACGCAGTATTTT
CASSAASSTDTQYF
>-|TRBJ1-1|TRBV25-1|-
TGTGCCAGCAGTAATCCCGGGACAAAGAACACTGAAGCTTTCTTT
CASSNPGTKNTEAFF
>-|TRBJ2-7|TRBV28|-
TGTGCCAGCAGTTCGGCAACATCCGGGACTGACTACGAGCAGTACTTC
CASSSATSGTDYEQYF
>TRBD1|TRBJ2-7|TRBV23-1|-
TGCGCCAGCAGTCTAGGGGGCAGTCTCTTC
CASSLGGSLF